This T cell receptor (beta chain) was sequenced in a study of control samples from healthy donors and cancer patients. Measured with immunoSEQ multiplex PCR; TCRdb has only the in-frame clones, and not every one. The sample carries 85,000 to 95,000 clones, about nine tenths recorded once. Germline V gene sequence: CDR1 SGDLS, CDR2 YYNGEE. The CDR3 totals 14 residues. Trimming removed 0 bases at V and 4 bases at J, with 10 bases between. V usage is TRBV9 and J usage is TRBJ1-2, with a tentative D call TRBD1 (6 bases). The TCR was taken from a young woman in good health. Sample: blood. The DNA of the CDR3 is TGTGCCAGCAGCGTAGAGGACAGTCTCTATGGCTACACCTTC. Its protein product is CASSVEDSLYGYTF.